This T cell receptor beta chain was profiled in a study of shared clonotypes between healthy human individuals. Splitting of each subset's genomic DNA was done evenly across several immunoSEQ plates. Sequencing used immunoSEQ multiplex PCR; TCRdb keeps in-frame clones, though not all of them. This table has some 700,000 clones, roughly 88% appearing once. Per germline, CDR1 MNHEY and CDR2 SMNVEV (reference sequence). CDR3 size: 13 residues. J gave up 3 bases and V 5 bases, and 3 bases lay outside the gene matches. As for this clone: Other DNA variants within this sample encode the same CDR3.

CD8 memory was a combination of CD45RO+ cells and CCR7-negative CD45RA+ TemRA cells. The sequencing input was memory CD8+ T cells from PBMCs. This sample's subset: CD45RO+ cells pooled with CCR7-negative TemRA cells. This clonotype was sampled from a man between 18 and 29 years old in good health. Some clones in this sample may be carry-over from other donors' samples. The chain employs TRBV27 and TRBJ2-7, with 8 bases aligning to TRBD1. The CDR3 loop reads CASSPGTGYEQYF. CDR3 bases: TGTGCCAGCAGTCCCGGGACAGGCTACGAGCAGTACTTC.